This T cell receptor beta chain was obtained from a study of cytomegalovirus exposure and HLA in healthy donors. Per germline, CDR1 SGHTA and CDR2 FQGTGA. This CDR3 contains 20 residues. V shed 5 bases, J shed 4 bases, and the junction held 17 bases outside the gene matches. The PCR contained 60 Vbeta and 13 Jbeta primers. Measured with immunoSEQ multiplex PCR; TCRdb has only the in-frame clones, and not every one. In the table there are roughly 190,000 clones, about 80% of which are singletons. The material sequenced was PBMCs. This receptor was obtained from a man between 40 and 49 years old in good health and CMV-seropositive. This chain connects TRBV7-3 to TRBJ2-3, with 14 bases that match TRBD2. CDR3 protein: CASSPRAKTSGRARPDTQYF. The DNA for the CDR3 is TGTGCCAGCAGCCCCCGCGCGAAGACTAGCGGGAGGGCGAGGCCAGATACGCAGTATTTT. Filled out from reference TRBV7-3 and TRBJ2-3, the complete variable domain reads GAGVSQTPSNKVTEKGKYVELRCDPISGHTALYWYRQSLGQGPEFLIYFQGTGAADDSGLPNDRFFAVRPEGSVSTLKIQRTERGDSAVYLCASSPRAKTSGRARPDTQYFGPGTRLTVL.